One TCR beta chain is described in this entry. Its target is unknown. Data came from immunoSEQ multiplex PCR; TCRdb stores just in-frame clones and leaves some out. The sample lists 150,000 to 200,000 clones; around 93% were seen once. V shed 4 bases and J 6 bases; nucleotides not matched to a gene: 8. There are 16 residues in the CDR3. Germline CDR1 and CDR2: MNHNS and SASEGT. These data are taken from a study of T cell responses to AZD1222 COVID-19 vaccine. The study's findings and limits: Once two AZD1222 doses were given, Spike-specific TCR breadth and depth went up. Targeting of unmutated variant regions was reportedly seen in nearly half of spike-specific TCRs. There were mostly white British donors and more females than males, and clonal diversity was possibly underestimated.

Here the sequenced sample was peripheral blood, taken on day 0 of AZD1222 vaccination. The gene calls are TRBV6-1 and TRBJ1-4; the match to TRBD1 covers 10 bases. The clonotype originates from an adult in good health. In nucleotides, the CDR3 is TGTGCCAGCAGTGCGGACAGGGGGAGGTGGGATGAAAAACTGTTTTTT. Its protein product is CASSADRGRWDEKLFF.